Following are 17 T cell receptor beta chains from one sample sequenced in a study of CD8 T cells in ankylosing spondylitis. One entry per CDR3 protein, called by TCRdb with MiXCR from the 5' RACE reads. The sample has approximately 240,000 distinct CDR3 sequences; roughly a tenth are singletons. The sample was blood, either unsorted or a sorted T cell fraction (not recorded which). These receptors were taken from a male donor with ankylosing spondylitis or in good health (not recorded which).

The table lists this clonotype with a few counts. The chain uses TRBV20-1 and TRBJ1-1; D unresolved. The V gene lost 6 bases and the J gene lost 0 bases, with 11 bases spanning the gap. Germline V gene sequence: CDR1 DFQATT, CDR2 SNEGSKA (reference sequence). The CDR3 runs to 13 residues. Here the CDR3 DNA reads TGCAGTGCCGACGGAGGCATGAACACTGAAGCTTTCTTT. It encodes CSADGGMNTEAFF.

This clonotype was observed a single time. The chain joins TRBV25-1 to TRBJ1-4; a possible D gene is TRBD1 (6 bases). The germline CDR1 and CDR2 sequences are MGHDK and SYGVNS. V was shortened by 4 bases and J by 7 bases, with 13 bases between the two germline ends. CDR3 length: 14 amino acids. The CDR3 DNA reads as TGTGCCAGCAGTGGGGGGCAGGGAGGTGAAAAACTGTTTTTT. This gives the protein CASSGGQGGEKLFF.

There are many counts of this clonotype. The chain carries TRBV5-6 and TRBJ2-7; no clear D gene. V shed 2 bases and J shed 0 bases, with 3 bases lying between them. Per germline, CDR1 SGHDT and CDR2 YYEEEE. The CDR3 consists of 12 residues. CDR3: CASSFGSYEQYF. Here the CDR3 DNA reads TGTGCCAGCAGCTTCGGCTCCTACGAGCAGTACTTC.

This clonotype came up many times. The chain employs TRBV12-3 or TRBV12-4 and TRBJ1-3, with D hard to call. The CDR3 contains 12 residues. V lost 2 bases and J 3 bases, leaving 2 bases between the germline ends. The CDR3 loop is CASSLIGNTIYF. The CDR3 nucleotides are TGTGCCAGCAGTTTAATTGGAAACACCATATATTTT.

This clonotype was seen ten or more times. CDR3 sequence: CASRRLDTQYF. The DNA of the CDR3 is TGTGCCAGCAGGCGGTTGGATACGCAGTATTTT. The chain joins TRBV27 to TRBJ2-3, with D unclear. Germline CDR1 reads MNHEY; CDR2 reads SMNVEV (reference sequence). V lost 6 bases, J lost 6 bases, and 7 bases lay in between. CDR3 length equals 11 residues.

The chain employs TRBV5-1 and TRBJ1-1; D call uncertain. In germline, CDR1 is SGHRS, CDR2 YFSETQ. With 0 bases removed from V and 2 bases from J, the gap between germline ends came to 11 bases. This CDR3 is built from 15 residues. CDR3: CASSLDPDPNTEAFF. CDR3 coding DNA: TGCGCCAGCAGCTTGGACCCGGACCCTAACACTGAAGCTTTCTTT.

This sequence joins TRBV30 and TRBJ2-6, with D perhaps assigned TRBD1 or TRBD2 (5 bases each). Germline CDR1 reads GTSNPN; CDR2 reads SVGIG (reference sequence). V was pared by 3 bases and J by 0 bases, with 12 bases between. This CDR3 is 16 amino acids long. The DNA of the CDR3 is TGTGCCTGGAGCGTGGGGGTGAGCTCTGGGGCCAACGTCCTGACTTTC. It specifies CAWSVGVSSGANVLTF.

This clonotype came up many times. The V gene is TRBV6-1, the J gene TRBJ2-7, with D possibly matching TRBD2 (5 bases). The germline V gene has CDR1 MNHNS and CDR2 SASEGT. This CDR3 comprises 15 residues. V was shortened by 4 bases and J by 0 bases, with 13 bases between the two germline ends. The CDR3 spells CASSVEGLNSYEQYF. The CDR3 coding sequence is TGTGCCAGCAGTGTCGAGGGTCTTAACTCCTACGAGCAGTACTTC.

This clonotype was seen repeatedly, ten times or more. V usage is TRBV10-1 and J usage is TRBJ2-1, with D unclear. V gave up 4 bases and J gave up 0 bases, with 10 bases separating them. This CDR3 is built from 15 residues. The germline CDR1 and CDR2 sequences are WNHNN and SYGVQD (reference sequence). CDR3 residues: CASSARRGSYNEQFF. The CDR3 nucleotides are TGCGCCAGCAGTGCGCGGAGAGGCTCCTACAATGAGCAGTTCTTC.

This clonotype was observed at least ten times. The chain employs TRBV11-2 and TRBJ2-2; no firm D call. Trimming left V 4 bases short and J 7 bases short, with 10 bases between. Germline-derived CDR1 and CDR2 are SGHAT and FQNNGV. This CDR3 comprises 13 residues. The CDR3 reads CASSSLGDGELFF. CDR3 coding DNA: TGTGCCAGCAGCTCCCTTGGGGACGGGGAGCTGTTTTTT.

This clonotype occurred many times. The chain joins TRBV19 to TRBJ2-3; 11 bases are a match to TRBD2. This CDR3 contains 16 residues. With V trimmed by 6 bases and J by 1 base, 6 bases remained unmatched. Looked up from germline, CDR1 is LNHDA and CDR2 is SQIVND (reference sequence). CDR3 in amino acids: CASSLTSGSRTDTQYF. The CDR3 nucleotides are TGTGCCAGTAGCCTTACTAGCGGGAGTCGCACAGATACGCAGTATTTT. Together with reference TRBV19 and TRBJ2-3, the CDR3 gives the full variable domain: DGGITQSPKYLFRKEGQNVTLSCEQNLNHDAMYWYRQDPGQGLRLIYYSQIVNDFQKGDIAEGYSVSREKKESFPLTVTSAQKNPTAFYLCASSLTSGSRTDTQYFGPGTRLTVL.

The chain carries TRBV19 and TRBJ1-1; 7 positions match TRBD1. This CDR3 region has 14 residues. J lost 4 bases, V lost 5 bases, and 7 bases had no gene match. Germline CDR1 reads LNHDA; CDR2 reads SQIVND (reference sequence). CDR3 sequence: CASSWGRGATEAFF. The DNA for the CDR3 is TGTGCCAGTAGTTGGGGCAGGGGGGCCACTGAAGCTTTCTTT.

The table lists this clonotype with a few counts. The chain links TRBV7-8 to TRBJ2-1; 13 bases map to TRBD2. The CDR3 loop spans 15 amino acids. The germline CDR1 and CDR2 sequences are SGHVS and FQNEAQ. J was trimmed by 10 bases and V by 5 bases; bases with no gene match: 8. CDR3: CASSGTSGIIGEQFF. DNA for the CDR3: TGTGCCAGCAGCGGGACTAGCGGGATAATAGGGGAGCAGTTCTTC.

This clonotype was observed at least ten times. The chain couples TRBV29-1 to TRBJ2-1; TRBD2 aligns across 11 bases. V trimming: 0 bases; J trimming: 6 bases; junction bases outside the gene matches: 13. The length of the CDR3 is 18 residues. Germline assignment: CDR1 SQVTM and CDR2 ANQGSEA. For the CDR3, the DNA is TGCAGCGTTGAAGATCGGGGCCTAGCGGGAGGCCCGAGCAATGAGCAGTTCTTC. Protein product: CSVEDRGLAGGPSNEQFF.

In this sample, this clonotype turned up many times. V gene TRBV20-1 combines with J gene TRBJ2-1; TRBD2 aligns across 9 bases. Germline CDR1 DFQATT, CDR2 SNEGSKA (reference sequence). Trimming removed 1 base from V and 9 bases from J; junction bases left unmatched: 7. The CDR3 is made up of 14 amino acids. In nucleotides, the CDR3 is TGCAGTGCTAGAGGTCTAGCGGGATACCCTGAGCAGTTCTTC. As protein: CSARGLAGYPEQFF.

This clonotype was counted at least ten times. The genes are TRBV12-3 or TRBV12-4 and TRBJ1-1; a weak D match, TRBD1 (5 bases). Trimming removed 3 bases at V and 0 bases at J, with 11 bases between. The length of the CDR3 is 15 residues. The CDR3: CASSFGGGLNTEAFF. In nucleotides, the CDR3 is TGTGCCAGCAGTTTTGGTGGGGGACTGAACACTGAAGCTTTCTTT.

The genes are TRBV9 and TRBJ1-2; 10 nucleotides line up with TRBD1. This CDR3 has 14 amino acids. After removal of 2 bases from V and 8 bases from J, the junction contained 6 bases not matched to a gene. From germline, CDR1 is SGDLS and CDR2 YYNGEE. CDR3 coding DNA: TGTGCCAGCAGCGTTGGACAGGGGGTTCGGGGCTACACCTTC. This sequence encodes CASSVGQGVRGYTF.